The TCR beta chain under discussion was sequenced for a study of T cell responses to AZD1222 COVID-19 vaccine. The protocol was immunoSEQ multiplex PCR, while the TCRdb copy is restricted to in-frame clones and leaves out a portion. Of 120,000 to 150,000 clones in the sample, roughly 87% were seen once. Regarding this clone: Its antigen is still unknown.

Germline CDR1 MNHEY, CDR2 SVGAGI. The V and J ends lost 10 bases and 4 bases respectively, with 16 bases between them. CDR3 size: 13 residues. Study-level results: Clonal diversity may have been underestimated, and the donors were mostly white British, with more females than males.

This clonotype was obtained from an adult in good health. The chain uses TRBV6-5 and TRBJ1-1, with D unresolved. The sequencing used peripheral blood, collected on day 0 of AZD1222 vaccination. For the CDR3, the DNA is TGTGCCACCAACCAACCTTCGGGCACTGAAGCTTTCTTT. Its protein is CATNQPSGTEAFF.